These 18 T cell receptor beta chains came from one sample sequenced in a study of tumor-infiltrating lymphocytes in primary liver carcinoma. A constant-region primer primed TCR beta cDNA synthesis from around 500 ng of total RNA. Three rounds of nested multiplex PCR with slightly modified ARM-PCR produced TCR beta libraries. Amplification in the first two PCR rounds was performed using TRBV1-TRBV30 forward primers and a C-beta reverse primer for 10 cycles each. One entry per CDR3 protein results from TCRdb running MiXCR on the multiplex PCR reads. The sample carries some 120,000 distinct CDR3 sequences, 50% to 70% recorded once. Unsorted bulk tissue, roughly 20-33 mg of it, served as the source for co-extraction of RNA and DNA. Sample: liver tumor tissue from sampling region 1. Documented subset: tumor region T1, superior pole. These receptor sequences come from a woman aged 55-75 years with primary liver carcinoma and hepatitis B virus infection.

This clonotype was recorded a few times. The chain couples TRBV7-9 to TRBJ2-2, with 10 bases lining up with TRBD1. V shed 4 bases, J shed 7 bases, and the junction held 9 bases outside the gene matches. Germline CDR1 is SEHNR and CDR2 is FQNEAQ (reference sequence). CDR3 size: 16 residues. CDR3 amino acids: CASSYSGTGANGELFF. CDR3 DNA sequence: TGTGCCAGCAGCTACTCCGGGACAGGGGCGAACGGGGAGCTGTTTTTT.

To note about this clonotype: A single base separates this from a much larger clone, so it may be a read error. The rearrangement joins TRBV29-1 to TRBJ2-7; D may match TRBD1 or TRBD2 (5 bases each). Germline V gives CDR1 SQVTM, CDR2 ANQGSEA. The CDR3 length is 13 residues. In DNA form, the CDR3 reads TGCTGCGCCACGGGACCCTTCTCCTACGAGCAGTACTTC. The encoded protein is CCATGPFSYEQYF.

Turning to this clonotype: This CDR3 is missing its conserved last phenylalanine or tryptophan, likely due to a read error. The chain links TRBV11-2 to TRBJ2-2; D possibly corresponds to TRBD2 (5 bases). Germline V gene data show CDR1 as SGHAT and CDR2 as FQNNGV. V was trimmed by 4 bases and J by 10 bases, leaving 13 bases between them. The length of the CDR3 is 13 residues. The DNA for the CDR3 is TGTGCCAGCAGCTCAGATAGGACTGTGGAGCTGTTTATT. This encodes CASSSDRTVELFI.

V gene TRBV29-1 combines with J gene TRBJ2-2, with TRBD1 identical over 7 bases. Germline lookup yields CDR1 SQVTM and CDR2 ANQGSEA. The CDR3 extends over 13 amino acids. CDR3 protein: CRIGDRVAGELFF. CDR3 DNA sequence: TGCAGAATTGGAGACAGGGTGGCCGGGGAGCTGTTTTTT.

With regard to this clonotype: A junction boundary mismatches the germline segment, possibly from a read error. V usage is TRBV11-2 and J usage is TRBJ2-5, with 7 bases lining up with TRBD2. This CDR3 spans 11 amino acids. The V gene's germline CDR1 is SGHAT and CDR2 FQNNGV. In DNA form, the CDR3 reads TGCGCCAGCAGCCCCGGGGGGATCCAGTACTTC. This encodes CASSPGGIQYF.

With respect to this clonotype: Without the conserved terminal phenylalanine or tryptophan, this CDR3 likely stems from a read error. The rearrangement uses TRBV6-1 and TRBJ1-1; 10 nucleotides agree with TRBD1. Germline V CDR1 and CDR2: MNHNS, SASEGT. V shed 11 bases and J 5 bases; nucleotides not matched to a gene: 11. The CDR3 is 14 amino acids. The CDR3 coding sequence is TGTGCCGCCGACCGGGACAGGGGCGGAACTGAAGCTTTCTTA. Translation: CAADRDRGGTEAFL.

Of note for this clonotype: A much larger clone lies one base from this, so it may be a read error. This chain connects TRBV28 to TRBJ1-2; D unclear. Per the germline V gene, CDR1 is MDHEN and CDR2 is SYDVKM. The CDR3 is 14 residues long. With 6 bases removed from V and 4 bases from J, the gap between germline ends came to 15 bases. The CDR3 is CASRNGGGSYGYTF. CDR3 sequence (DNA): TGTGCCAGCAGAAACGGTGGCGGTTCCTATGGCTACACCTTC.

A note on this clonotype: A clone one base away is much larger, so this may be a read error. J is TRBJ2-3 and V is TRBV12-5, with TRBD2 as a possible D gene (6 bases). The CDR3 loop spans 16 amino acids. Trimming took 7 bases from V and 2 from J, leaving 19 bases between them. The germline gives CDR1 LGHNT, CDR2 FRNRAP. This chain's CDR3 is CASVASVREYTDTQYF. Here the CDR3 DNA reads TGTGCTAGTGTGGCTAGCGTGAGGGAATACACAGATACGCAGTATTTT.

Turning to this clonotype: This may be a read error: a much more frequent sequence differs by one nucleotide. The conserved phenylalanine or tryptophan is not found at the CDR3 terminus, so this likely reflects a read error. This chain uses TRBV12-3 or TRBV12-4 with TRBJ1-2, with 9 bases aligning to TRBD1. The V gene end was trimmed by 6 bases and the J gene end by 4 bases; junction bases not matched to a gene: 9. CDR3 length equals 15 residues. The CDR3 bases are TGTGCCAGCAGACGGACAGGGGTAATGGGCTATGGCTACACCTTA. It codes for CASRRTGVMGYGYTL.

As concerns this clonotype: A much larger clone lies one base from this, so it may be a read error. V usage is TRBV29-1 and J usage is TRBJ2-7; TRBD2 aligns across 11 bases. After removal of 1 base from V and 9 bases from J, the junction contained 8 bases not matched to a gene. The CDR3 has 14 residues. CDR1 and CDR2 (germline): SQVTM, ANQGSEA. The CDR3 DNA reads TGCAGCGTTGAAGGTACTAGCGGGAGTGGAGGGCAGTACTTC. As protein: CSVEGTSGSGGQYF.

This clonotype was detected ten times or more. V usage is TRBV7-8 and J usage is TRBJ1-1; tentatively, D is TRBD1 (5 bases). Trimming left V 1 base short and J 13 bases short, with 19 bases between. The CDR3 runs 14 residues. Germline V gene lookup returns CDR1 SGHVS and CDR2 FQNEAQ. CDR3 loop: CASSLGGGTQSIFF. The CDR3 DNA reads TGTGCCAGCAGCTTAGGAGGAGGGACTCAATCCATTTTCTTT.

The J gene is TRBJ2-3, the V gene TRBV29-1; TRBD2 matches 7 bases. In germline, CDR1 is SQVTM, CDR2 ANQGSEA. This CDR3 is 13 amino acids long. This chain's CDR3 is CSVMRGNADTQYF. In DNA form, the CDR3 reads TGCAGTGTGATGCGGGGGAACGCAGATACGCAGTATTTT.

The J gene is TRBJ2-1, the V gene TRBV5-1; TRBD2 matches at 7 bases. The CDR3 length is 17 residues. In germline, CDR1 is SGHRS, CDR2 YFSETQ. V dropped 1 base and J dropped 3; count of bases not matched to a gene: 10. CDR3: CASSLKLLAFNYNEQFF. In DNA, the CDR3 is TGCGCCAGCAGCTTGAAGCTACTAGCGTTTAACTACAATGAGCAGTTCTTC. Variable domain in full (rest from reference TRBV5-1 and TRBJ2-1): KAGVTQTPRYLIKTRGQQVTLSCSPISGHRSVSWYQQTPGQGLQFLFEYFSETQRNKGNFPGRFSGRQFSNSRSEMNVSTLELGDSALYLCASSLKLLAFNYNEQFFGPGTRLTVL.

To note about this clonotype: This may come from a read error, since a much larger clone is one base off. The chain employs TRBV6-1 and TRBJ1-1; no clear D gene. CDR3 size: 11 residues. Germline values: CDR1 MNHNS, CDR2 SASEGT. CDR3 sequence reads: CVSEGNTEAFF. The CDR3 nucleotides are TGTGTCAGCGAGGGTAACACTGAAGCTTTCTTT.

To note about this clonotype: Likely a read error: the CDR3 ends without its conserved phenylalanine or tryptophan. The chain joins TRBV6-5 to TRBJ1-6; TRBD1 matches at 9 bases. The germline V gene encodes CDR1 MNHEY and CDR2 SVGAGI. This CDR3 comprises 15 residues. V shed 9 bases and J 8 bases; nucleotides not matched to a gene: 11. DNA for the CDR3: TGTGCCAGAAGTCTAACCGGGACAGGGCATTCACCCCTCCACTAT. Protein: CARSLTGTGHSPLHY.

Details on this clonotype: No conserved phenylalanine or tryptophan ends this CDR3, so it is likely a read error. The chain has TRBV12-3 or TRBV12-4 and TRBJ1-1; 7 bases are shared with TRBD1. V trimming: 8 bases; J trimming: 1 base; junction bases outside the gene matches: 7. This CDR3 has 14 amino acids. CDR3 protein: CASCTQGENTEAFC. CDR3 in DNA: TGTGCCAGCTGCACCCAGGGGGAGAACACTGAAGCTTTCTGT.

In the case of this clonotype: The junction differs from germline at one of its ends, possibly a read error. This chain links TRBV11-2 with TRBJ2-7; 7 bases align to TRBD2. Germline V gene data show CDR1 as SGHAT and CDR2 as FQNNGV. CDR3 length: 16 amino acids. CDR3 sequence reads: CANSLGLVQTSYEQYF. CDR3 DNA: TGTGCCAACAGCTTAGGACTAGTTCAAACCTCCTACGAGCAGTACTTC. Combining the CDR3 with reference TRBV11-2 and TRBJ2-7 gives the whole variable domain EAGVAQSPRYKIIEKRQSVAFWCNPISGHATLYWYQQILGQGPKLLIQFQNNGVVDDSQLPKDRFSAERLKGVDSTLKIQPAKLEDSAVYLCANSLGLVQTSYEQYFGPGTRLTVT.

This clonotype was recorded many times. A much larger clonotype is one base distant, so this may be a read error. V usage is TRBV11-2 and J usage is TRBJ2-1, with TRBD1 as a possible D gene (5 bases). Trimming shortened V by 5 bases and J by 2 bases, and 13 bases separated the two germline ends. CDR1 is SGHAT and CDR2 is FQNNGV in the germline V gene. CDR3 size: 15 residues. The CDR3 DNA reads TGTGCCAGCAGCGTAGGCGAGACAGCCTACAATGAGCAGTTCTTC. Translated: CASSVGETAYNEQFF. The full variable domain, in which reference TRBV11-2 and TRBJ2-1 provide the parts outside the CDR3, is EAGVAQSPRYKIIEKRQSVAFWCNPISGHATLYWYQQILGQGPKLLIQFQNNGVVDDSQLPKDRFSAERLKGVDSTLKIQPAKLEDSAVYLCASSVGETAYNEQFFGPGTRLTVL.